This TCR beta chain was obtained from a study of blood T cell repertoires in COVID-19. From germline, CDR1 is LNHDA and CDR2 SQIVND (reference sequence). The CDR3 is made up of 13 amino acids. V was cut by 8 bases and J by 3 bases, with 13 bases left in between. Method: immunoSEQ multiplex PCR; TCRdb's copy keeps in-frame clones and lacks some. The sample has about 320,000 clones, roughly 85% seen once. The specimen was PBMCs or T cells enriched from blood (not recorded which). This chain joins TRBV19 and TRBJ1-1; D not certain. The origin of this receptor is a woman younger than 45 who had been exposed to COVID-19. CDR3 in DNA: TGTGCCAGTTCTGATACTGTGGACACTGAAGCTTTCTTT. This encodes CASSDTVDTEAFF.